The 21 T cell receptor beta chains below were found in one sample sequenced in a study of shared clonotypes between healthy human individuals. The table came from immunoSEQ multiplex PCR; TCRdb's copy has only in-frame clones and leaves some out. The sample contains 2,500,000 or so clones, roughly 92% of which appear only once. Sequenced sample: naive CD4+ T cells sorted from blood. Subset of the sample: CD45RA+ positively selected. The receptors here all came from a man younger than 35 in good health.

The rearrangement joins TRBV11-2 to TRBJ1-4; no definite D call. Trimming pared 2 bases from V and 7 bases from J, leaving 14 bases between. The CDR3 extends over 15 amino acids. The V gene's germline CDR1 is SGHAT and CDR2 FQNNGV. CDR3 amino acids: CASSLQRLTPEKLFF. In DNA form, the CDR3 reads TGTGCCAGCAGCTTACAACGACTCACACCTGAAAAACTGTTTTTT.

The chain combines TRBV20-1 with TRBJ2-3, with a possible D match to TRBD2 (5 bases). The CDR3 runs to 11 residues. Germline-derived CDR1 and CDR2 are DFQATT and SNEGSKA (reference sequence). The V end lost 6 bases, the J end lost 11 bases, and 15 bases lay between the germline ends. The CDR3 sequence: CSADTGWGQYF. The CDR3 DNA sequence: TGCAGTGCCGACACGGGGTGGGGGCAGTATTTT.

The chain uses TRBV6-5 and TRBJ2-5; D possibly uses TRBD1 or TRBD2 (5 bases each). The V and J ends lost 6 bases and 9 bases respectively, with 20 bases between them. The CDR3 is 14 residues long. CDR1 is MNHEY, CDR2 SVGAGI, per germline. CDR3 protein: CASRAGTTPGAQYF. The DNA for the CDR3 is TGTGCCAGCAGAGCCGGGACCACCCCCGGGGCCCAGTACTTC.

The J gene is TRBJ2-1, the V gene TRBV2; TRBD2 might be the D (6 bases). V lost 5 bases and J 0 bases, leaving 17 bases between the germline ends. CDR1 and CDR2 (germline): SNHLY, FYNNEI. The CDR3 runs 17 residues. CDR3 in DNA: TGTGCCAGCAGTACCCGTTCTAGCGCGAGCTCCTACAATGAGCAGTTCTTC. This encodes CASSTRSSASSYNEQFF.

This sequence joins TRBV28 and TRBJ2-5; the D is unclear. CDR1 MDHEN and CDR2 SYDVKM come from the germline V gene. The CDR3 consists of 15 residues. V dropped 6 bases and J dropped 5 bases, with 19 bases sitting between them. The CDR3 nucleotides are TGTGCCAGCAGCTCCCCATCAGACATCCAGGAGACCCAGTACTTC. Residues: CASSSPSDIQETQYF.

The CDR3 DNA is TGTGCCTGTACAGGAAGCCCTAATTCACCCCTCCACTTT. Its protein is CACTGSPNSPLHF. V and J are TRBV30 and TRBJ1-6; possibly TRBD1 for D (5 bases). This CDR3 is 13 amino acids long. The V end lost 6 bases, the J end lost 6 bases, and 12 bases lay between the germline ends. CDR1 is GTSNPN, CDR2 SVGIG, per germline (reference sequence).

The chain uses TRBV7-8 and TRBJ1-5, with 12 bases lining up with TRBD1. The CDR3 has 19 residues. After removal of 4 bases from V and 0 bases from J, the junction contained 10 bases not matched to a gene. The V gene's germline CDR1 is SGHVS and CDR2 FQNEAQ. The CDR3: CASSSKLPGQGASNQPQHF. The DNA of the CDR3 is TGTGCCAGCAGCTCGAAACTCCCGGGACAGGGGGCTAGCAATCAGCCCCAGCATTTT.

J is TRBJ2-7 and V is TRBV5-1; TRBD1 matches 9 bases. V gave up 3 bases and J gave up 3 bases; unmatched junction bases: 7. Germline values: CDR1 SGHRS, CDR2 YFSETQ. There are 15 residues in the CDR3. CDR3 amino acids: CASSYGSDRGYEQYF. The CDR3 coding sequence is TGCGCCAGCAGCTACGGGTCGGACAGGGGCTACGAGCAGTACTTC.

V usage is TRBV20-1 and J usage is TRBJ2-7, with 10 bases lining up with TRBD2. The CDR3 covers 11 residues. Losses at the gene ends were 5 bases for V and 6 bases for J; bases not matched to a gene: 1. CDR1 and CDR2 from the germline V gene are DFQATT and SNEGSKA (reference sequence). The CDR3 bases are TGCAGTGCTTGGACTAGCGGCGAGCAGTACTTC. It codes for CSAWTSGEQYF.

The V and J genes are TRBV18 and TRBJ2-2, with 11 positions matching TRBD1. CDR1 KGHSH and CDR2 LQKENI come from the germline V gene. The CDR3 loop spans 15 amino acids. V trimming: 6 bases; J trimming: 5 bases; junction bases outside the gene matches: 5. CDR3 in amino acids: CASSSDRGQTGELFF. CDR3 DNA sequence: TGTGCCAGCTCGTCGGACAGGGGGCAGACCGGGGAGCTGTTTTTT.

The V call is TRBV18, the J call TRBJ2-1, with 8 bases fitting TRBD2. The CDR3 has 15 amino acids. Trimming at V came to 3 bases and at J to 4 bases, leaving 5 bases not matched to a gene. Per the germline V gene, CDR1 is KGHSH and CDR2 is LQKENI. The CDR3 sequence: CASSPEVAGYNEQFF. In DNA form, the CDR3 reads TGTGCCAGCTCACCGGAGGTAGCGGGGTACAATGAGCAGTTCTTC.

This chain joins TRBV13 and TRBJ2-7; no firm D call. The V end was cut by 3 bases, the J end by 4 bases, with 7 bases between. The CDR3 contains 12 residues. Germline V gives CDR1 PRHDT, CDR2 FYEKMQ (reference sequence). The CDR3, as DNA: TGTGCCAGCAGCTTGTTAGGTTACGAGCAGTACTTC. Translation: CASSLLGYEQYF.

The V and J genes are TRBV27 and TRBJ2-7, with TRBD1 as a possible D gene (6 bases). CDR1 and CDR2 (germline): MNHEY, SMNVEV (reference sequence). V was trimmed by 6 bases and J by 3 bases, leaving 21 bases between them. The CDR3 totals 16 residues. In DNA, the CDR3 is TGTGCCAGCAGCTTAGAGACAGGACGGTCGTTCTACGAGCAGTACTTC. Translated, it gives CASSLETGRSFYEQYF.

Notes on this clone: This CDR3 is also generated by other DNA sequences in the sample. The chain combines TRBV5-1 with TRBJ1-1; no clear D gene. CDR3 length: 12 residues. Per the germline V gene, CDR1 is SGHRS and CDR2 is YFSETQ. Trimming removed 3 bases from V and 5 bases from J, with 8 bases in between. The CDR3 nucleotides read TGCGCCAGCAGCTCTGGAGGAACTGAAGCTTTCTTT. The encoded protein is CASSSGGTEAFF.

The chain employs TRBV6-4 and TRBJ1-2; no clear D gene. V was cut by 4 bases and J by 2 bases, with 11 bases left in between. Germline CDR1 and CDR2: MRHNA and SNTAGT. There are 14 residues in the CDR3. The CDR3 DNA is TGTGCCAGCAGTGCGGGCTCTGGGAACTATGGCTACACCTTC. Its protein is CASSAGSGNYGYTF.

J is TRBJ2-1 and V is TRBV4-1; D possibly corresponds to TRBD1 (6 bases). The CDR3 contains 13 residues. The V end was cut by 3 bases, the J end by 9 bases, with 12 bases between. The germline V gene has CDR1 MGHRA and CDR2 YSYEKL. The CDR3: CASSHLGAREQFF. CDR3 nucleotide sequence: TGCGCCAGCAGCCATTTGGGGGCTCGTGAGCAGTTCTTC.

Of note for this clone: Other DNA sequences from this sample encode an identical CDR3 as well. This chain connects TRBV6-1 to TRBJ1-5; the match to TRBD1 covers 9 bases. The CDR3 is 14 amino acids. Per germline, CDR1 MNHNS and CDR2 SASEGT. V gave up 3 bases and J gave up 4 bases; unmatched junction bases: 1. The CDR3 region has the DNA TGTGCCAGCAGTGATGGACAGGGGAATCAGCCCCAGCATTTT. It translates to CASSDGQGNQPQHF.

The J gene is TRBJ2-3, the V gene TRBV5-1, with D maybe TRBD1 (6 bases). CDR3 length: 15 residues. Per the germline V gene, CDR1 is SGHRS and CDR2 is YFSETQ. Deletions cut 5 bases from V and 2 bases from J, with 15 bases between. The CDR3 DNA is TGCGCCAGCAGTCACAGCCTGGGGGCCACAGATACGCAGTATTTT. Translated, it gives CASSHSLGATDTQYF. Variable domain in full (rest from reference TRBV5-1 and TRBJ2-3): KAGVTQTPRYLIKTRGQQVTLSCSPISGHRSVSWYQQTPGQGLQFLFEYFSETQRNKGNFPGRFSGRQFSNSRSEMNVSTLELGDSALYLCASSHSLGATDTQYFGPGTRLTVL.

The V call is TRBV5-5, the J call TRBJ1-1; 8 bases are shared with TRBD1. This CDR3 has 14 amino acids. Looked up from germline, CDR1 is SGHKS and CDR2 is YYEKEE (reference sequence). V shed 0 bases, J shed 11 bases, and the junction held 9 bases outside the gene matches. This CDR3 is CASSLELPRGRAFF. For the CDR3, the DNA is TGTGCCAGCAGCTTGGAATTACCCAGGGGGCGGGCTTTCTTT. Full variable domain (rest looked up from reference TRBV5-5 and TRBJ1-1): DAGVTQSPTHLIKTRGQQVTLRCSPISGHKSVSWYQQVLGQGPQFIFQYYEKEERGRGNFPDRFSARQFPNYSSELNVNALLLGDSALYLCASSLELPRGRAFFGQGTRLTVV.

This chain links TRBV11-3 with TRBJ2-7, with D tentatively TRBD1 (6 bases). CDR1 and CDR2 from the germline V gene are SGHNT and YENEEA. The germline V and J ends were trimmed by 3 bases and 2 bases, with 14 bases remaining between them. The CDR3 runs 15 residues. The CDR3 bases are TGTGCCAGCAGCTTTAATAAACAGGGAACCTACGAGCAGTACTTC. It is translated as CASSFNKQGTYEQYF.

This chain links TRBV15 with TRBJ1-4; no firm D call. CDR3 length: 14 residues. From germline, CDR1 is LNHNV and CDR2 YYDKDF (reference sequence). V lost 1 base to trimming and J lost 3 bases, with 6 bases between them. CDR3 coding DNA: TGTGCCACCAGCAGAGGTGGGCCTAATGAAAAACTGTTTTTT. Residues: CATSRGGPNEKLFF.